The 22 T cell receptor beta chains listed next were all sequenced from one sample in a study of blood T cell repertoires in COVID-19. Measured with immunoSEQ multiplex PCR; TCRdb has only the in-frame clones, and not every one. This sample has 95,000 to 110,000 clones, with 65% to 90% found just once. Sequencing was carried out using peripheral blood. Source of these receptors: a man in his 60s with acute or convalescent COVID-19.

This chain uses TRBV7-9 with TRBJ2-3; 15 bases align to TRBD2. V dropped 4 bases and J dropped 2; count of bases not matched to a gene: 7. The germline V gene has CDR1 SEHNR and CDR2 FQNEAQ (reference sequence). This CDR3 is built from 18 residues. The CDR3 DNA reads TGTGCCAGCAGCTCCGGGACTAGCGGGGGGTACTACACAGATACGCAGTATTTT. Translated: CASSSGTSGGYYTDTQYF.

The rearrangement links TRBV7-2 to TRBJ2-3; TRBD2 matches 13 bases. The germline V gene encodes CDR1 SGHTA and CDR2 FQGNSA. There are 17 residues in the CDR3. After removal of 2 bases from V and 0 bases from J, the junction contained 2 bases not matched to a gene. The CDR3 loop reads CASSLRTSGSSTDTQYF. CDR3 coding DNA: TGTGCCAGCAGCTTACGGACTAGCGGGAGTAGCACAGATACGCAGTATTTT.

The V call is TRBV6-5, the J call TRBJ2-3; possible D gene TRBD2, 6 bases. The V gene lost 8 bases and the J gene lost 1 base, with 13 bases spanning the gap. The germline V gene has CDR1 MNHEY and CDR2 SVGAGI. The CDR3 sequence is 14 residues long. DNA of the CDR3: TGTGCCAGCGGAGCGTGGGGGGGCACAGATACGCAGTATTTT. It codes for CASGAWGGTDTQYF.

The chain joins TRBV27 to TRBJ2-7; 9 nucleotides align to TRBD2. Germline-derived CDR1 and CDR2 are MNHEY and SMNVEV (reference sequence). The V segment lost 1 base and the J segment 2 bases; nucleotides outside the gene matches: 6. This CDR3 is built from 16 residues. For the CDR3, the DNA is TGTGCCAGCAGTTTATACGGTCTAGCGGGGACCTACGAGCAGTACTTC. Translating it yields CASSLYGLAGTYEQYF.

About this clone: At one boundary the junction diverges from the germline segment, which might be a read error. The CDR3 here is CASSEERTQYF. CDR3 nucleotide sequence: TGTGCCAGCAGCGAAGAGAGGACGCAGTATTTT. This chain uses TRBV14 with TRBJ2-3, with D uncertain. Germline values: CDR1 SGHDN, CDR2 FVKESK. CDR3 size: 11 residues.

V gene TRBV7-2 combines with J gene TRBJ1-4; 7 nucleotides match TRBD1. This CDR3 contains 15 residues. Germline CDR1 is SGHTA and CDR2 is FQGNSA. J gave up 11 bases and V 0 bases, and 9 bases lay outside the gene matches. The CDR3 loop is CASSLAGTASEKLFF. The CDR3 nucleotides read TGTGCCAGCAGCTTAGCAGGGACAGCCTCAGAGAAACTGTTTTTT.

This chain uses TRBV4-2 with TRBJ1-2; 7 bases match TRBD1. The CDR3 length is 15 residues. Germline values: CDR1 LGHNA, CDR2 YNFKEQ. J gave up 3 bases and V 3 bases, and 7 bases lay outside the gene matches. CDR3 protein: CASSHPDRKDYGYTF. CDR3 sequence (DNA): TGTGCCAGCAGCCATCCGGACAGGAAGGACTATGGCTACACCTTC.

The chain is built from TRBV11-2 and TRBJ2-1; D ambiguous. Trimming pared 4 bases from V and 6 bases from J, leaving 16 bases between. Germline V gene data show CDR1 as SGHAT and CDR2 as FQNNGV. This CDR3 spans 15 amino acids. CDR3 sequence: CASSYLVADSNEQFF. The CDR3 DNA reads as TGTGCCAGCAGCTACCTTGTCGCAGATTCCAATGAGCAGTTCTTC.

This chain uses TRBV4-1 with TRBJ1-2; D might be TRBD1 (5 bases). Germline CDR1 and CDR2: MGHRA and YSYEKL. CDR3 length: 13 amino acids. Trimming took 1 base from V and 7 from J, leaving 10 bases between them. CDR3 in amino acids: CASSQVGGGGYTF. The DNA for the CDR3 is TGCGCCAGCAGCCAAGTCGGGGGAGGTGGCTACACCTTC.

The chain is built from TRBV6-2 or TRBV6-3 and TRBJ1-2; maybe TRBD1 (6 bases). This CDR3 spans 15 amino acids. The V gene's germline CDR1 is MNHEY and CDR2 SVGEGT. V was trimmed by 2 bases and J by 0 bases, leaving 10 bases between them. The CDR3 region is CASSYAGGTNYGYTF. CDR3 DNA: TGTGCCAGCAGTTACGCGGGGGGCACTAACTATGGCTACACCTTC.

The V gene is TRBV6-1, the J gene TRBJ1-2; the D is unclear. CDR1 and CDR2 (germline): MNHNS, SASEGT. V was shortened by 3 bases and J by 7 bases, with 12 bases between the two germline ends. The CDR3 length is 13 residues. The CDR3 spells CASSEGGSLGYTF. The CDR3 bases are TGTGCCAGCAGTGAGGGAGGGAGCCTTGGCTACACCTTC.

This clone occurred once. The chain uses TRBV19 and TRBJ1-2; 8 bases are shared with TRBD1. The CDR3 has 14 residues. V lost 7 bases and J lost 3; bases outside the gene matches: 7. CDR1 is LNHDA, CDR2 SQIVND, per germline (reference sequence). The DNA of the CDR3 is TGTGCCAGTAACCCCGGACAGGGCTACTATGGCTACACCTTC. It codes for CASNPGQGYYGYTF.

CDR3 nucleotide sequence: TGCGCCAGCAGCCAAGGGGGAGCGGGAGTTTCCTACAATGAGCAGTTCTTC. It translates to CASSQGGAGVSYNEQFF. The J gene is TRBJ2-1, the V gene TRBV4-3; 8 bases are shared with TRBD2. The CDR3 is 17 amino acids. The J segment lost 1 base and the V segment lost 1 base, leaving 6 bases of the junction unmatched. The germline gives CDR1 LGHNA, CDR2 YSLEER.

Here the CDR3 reads CASSQQPGLAGGEQFF. The CDR3 bases are TGTGCCAGCAGCCAGCAACCGGGACTAGCGGGGGGTGAGCAGTTCTTC. The chain has TRBV14 and TRBJ2-1, with 15 positions matching TRBD2. This CDR3 has 16 amino acids. Germline V gives CDR1 SGHDN, CDR2 FVKESK. V was clipped by 3 bases and J by 9 bases; unmatched bases: 6.

V is TRBV7-6 and J is TRBJ2-7, with D tentatively TRBD2 (6 bases). The CDR3 has 15 amino acids. V lost 3 bases and J 9 bases, leaving 21 bases between the germline ends. In germline, CDR1 is SGHVS, CDR2 FNYEAQ. The CDR3 region is CASSFRGGEYESQYF. Written as DNA, the CDR3 is TGTGCCAGCAGCTTTAGGGGCGGGGAGTACGAGTCGCAGTACTTC. The full variable domain, with the rest looked up from reference TRBV7-6 and TRBJ2-7, is GAGVSQSPRYKVTKRGQDVALRCDPISGHVSLYWYRQALGQGPEFLTYFNYEAQQDKSGLPNDRFSAERPEGSISTLTIQRTEQRDSAMYRCASSFRGGEYESQYFGPGTRLTVT.

This clone was found once. The V and J genes are TRBV5-1 and TRBJ2-2, with TRBD2 matching 11 bases. Germline trimming cut 4 bases from V and 7 bases from J; bases unmatched to any gene: 9. The CDR3 runs to 16 residues. Germline lookup yields CDR1 SGHRS and CDR2 YFSETQ. The CDR3 region is CASSGSSGGFGGELFF. The CDR3 nucleotides read TGCGCCAGCAGCGGCTCTAGCGGGGGGTTCGGCGGGGAGCTGTTTTTT.

The chain is built from TRBV6-4 and TRBJ2-2; 11 bases map to TRBD1. The CDR3 extends over 17 amino acids. Trimming removed 6 bases from V and 4 bases from J; junction bases left unmatched: 10. From germline, CDR1 is MRHNA and CDR2 SNTAGT. The CDR3 region has the DNA TGTGCCAGCAGCGCCGAAACGGGGACAGGGGGCACCGGGGAGCTGTTTTTT. Translated, it gives CASSAETGTGGTGELFF.

This chain joins TRBV6-5 and TRBJ2-7, with D unresolved. The CDR3 contains 13 residues. Trimming shortened V by 6 bases and J by 0 bases, and 9 bases separated the two germline ends. From germline, CDR1 is MNHEY and CDR2 SVGAGI. CDR3 in amino acids: CASSPGFSYEQYF. The DNA for the CDR3 is TGTGCCAGCAGCCCCGGGTTCTCCTACGAGCAGTACTTC.

The chain is built from TRBV4-3 and TRBJ1-2, with TRBD1 matching 8 bases. Germline values: CDR1 LGHNA, CDR2 YSLEER. The V and J ends lost 4 bases and 5 bases, in that order; junction bases with no gene match: 9. CDR3 length: 15 amino acids. The CDR3 sequence: CASSRDGQGRYGYTF. Written as DNA, the CDR3 is TGCGCCAGCAGCCGAGATGGACAGGGACGATATGGCTACACCTTC.

The CDR3 protein is CASRVLGLSYEQYF. The CDR3 DNA reads as TGTGCCAGCAGGGTACTCGGACTTTCCTACGAGCAGTACTTC. The rearrangement uses TRBV2 and TRBJ2-7; tentative D call: TRBD2 (5 bases). Between the trimmed V and J ends, which lost 6 bases and 1 base, there was a span of 13 bases. Per the germline V gene, CDR1 is SNHLY and CDR2 is FYNNEI. The CDR3 covers 14 residues.

The chain couples TRBV3-1 (or the pseudogene TRBV3-2) to TRBJ1-4, with D hard to call. With 3 bases removed from V and 8 bases from J, the gap between germline ends came to 13 bases. This CDR3 spans 14 amino acids. The germline V gene encodes CDR1 LGHDT and CDR2 YNNKEL (reference sequence). CDR3 coding DNA: TGTGCCAGCAGCCATGGAGGAACTTTGGAAAAACTGTTTTTT. Protein sequence: CASSHGGTLEKLFF.

This chain links TRBV23-1 with TRBJ2-3; the D gene is possibly TRBD1 (5 bases). TRBV23-1 is filed as an ORF, its function uncertain. The CDR3 loop spans 13 amino acids. Trimming pared 4 bases from V and 4 bases from J, leaving 9 bases between. CDR3 amino acids: CASSRQGADTQYF. For the CDR3, the DNA is TGCGCCAGCAGTCGCCAAGGGGCAGATACGCAGTATTTT.